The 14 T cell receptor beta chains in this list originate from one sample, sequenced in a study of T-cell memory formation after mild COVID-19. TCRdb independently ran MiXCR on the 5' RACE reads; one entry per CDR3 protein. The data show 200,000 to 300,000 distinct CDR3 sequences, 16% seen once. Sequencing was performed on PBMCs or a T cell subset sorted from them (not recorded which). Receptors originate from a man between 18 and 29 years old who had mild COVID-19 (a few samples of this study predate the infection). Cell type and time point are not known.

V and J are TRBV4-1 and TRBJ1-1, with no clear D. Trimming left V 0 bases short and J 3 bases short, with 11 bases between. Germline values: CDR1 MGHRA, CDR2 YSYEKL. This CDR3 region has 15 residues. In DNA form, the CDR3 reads TGCGCCAGCAGCCAAGAAGGTACGTGGGACACTGAAGCTTTCTTT. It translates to CASSQEGTWDTEAFF.

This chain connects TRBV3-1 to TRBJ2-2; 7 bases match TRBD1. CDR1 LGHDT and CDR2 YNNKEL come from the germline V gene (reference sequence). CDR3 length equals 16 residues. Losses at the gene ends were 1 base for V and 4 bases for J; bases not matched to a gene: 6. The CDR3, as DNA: TGTGCCAGCAGCCAAGTTCGGACAGGTGCCACCGGGGAGCTGTTTTTT. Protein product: CASSQVRTGATGELFF. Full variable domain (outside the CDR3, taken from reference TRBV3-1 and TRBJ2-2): DTAVSQTPKYLVTQMGNDKSIKCEQNLGHDTMYWYKQDSKKFLKIMFSYNNKELIINETVPNRFSPKSPDKAHLNLHINSLELGDSAVYFCASSQVRTGATGELFFGEGSRLTVL.

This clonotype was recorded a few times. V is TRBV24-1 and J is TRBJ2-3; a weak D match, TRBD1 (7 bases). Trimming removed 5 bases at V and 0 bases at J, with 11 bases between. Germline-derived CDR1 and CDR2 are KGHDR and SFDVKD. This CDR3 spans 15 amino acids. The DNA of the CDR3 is TGTGCCACCAGTGGGAGGGACAGTAGCACAGATACGCAGTATTTT. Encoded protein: CATSGRDSSTDTQYF.

CDR3 bases: TGTGCCAGCAGTGAAGGGGGGTGGACAGATACGCAGTATTTT. Translated, it gives CASSEGGWTDTQYF. V usage is TRBV6-1 and J usage is TRBJ2-3; D tentatively fits TRBD1 or TRBD2 (5 bases each). The CDR3 runs 14 residues. Germline CDR1 reads MNHNS; CDR2 reads SASEGT. The V and J ends lost 1 base and 3 bases respectively, with 8 bases between them.

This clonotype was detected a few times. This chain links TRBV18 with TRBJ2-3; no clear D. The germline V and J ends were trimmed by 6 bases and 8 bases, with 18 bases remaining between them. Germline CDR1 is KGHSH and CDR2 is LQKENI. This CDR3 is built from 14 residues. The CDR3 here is CASSPLEIRGTQYF. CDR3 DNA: TGTGCCAGCTCCCCGCTCGAGATCCGAGGTACGCAGTATTTT.

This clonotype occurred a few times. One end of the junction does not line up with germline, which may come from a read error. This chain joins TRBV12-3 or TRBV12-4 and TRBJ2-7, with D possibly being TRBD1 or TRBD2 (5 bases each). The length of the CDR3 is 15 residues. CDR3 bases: TGTGCCAGCAGTTTTGGTCGGGGCAGGTCCTCCGAGCAGTACTTC. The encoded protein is CASSFGRGRSSEQYF.

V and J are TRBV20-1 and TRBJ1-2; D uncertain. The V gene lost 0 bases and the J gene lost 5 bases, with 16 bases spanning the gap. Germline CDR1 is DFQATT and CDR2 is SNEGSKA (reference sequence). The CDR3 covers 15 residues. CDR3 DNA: TGCAGTGCTAGAGATGCCAGGACGGCCCCATATGGCTACACCTTC. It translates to CSARDARTAPYGYTF.

This CDR3 reads CASSFFAGRSNTGELFF. The CDR3, as DNA: TGTGCCAGCAGTTTTTTCGCGGGGAGGTCGAACACCGGGGAGCTGTTTTTT. V is TRBV12-3 or TRBV12-4 and J is TRBJ2-2; D might be TRBD2 (6 bases). Trimming removed 3 bases from V and 0 bases from J, with 14 bases in between. This CDR3 is built from 17 residues.

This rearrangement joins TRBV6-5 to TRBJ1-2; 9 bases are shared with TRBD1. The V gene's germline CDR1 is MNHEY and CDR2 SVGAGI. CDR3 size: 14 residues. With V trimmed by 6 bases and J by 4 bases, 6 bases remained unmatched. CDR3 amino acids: CASSRQGVGYGYTF. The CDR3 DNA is TGTGCCAGCAGCCGACAGGGGGTGGGCTATGGCTACACCTTC.

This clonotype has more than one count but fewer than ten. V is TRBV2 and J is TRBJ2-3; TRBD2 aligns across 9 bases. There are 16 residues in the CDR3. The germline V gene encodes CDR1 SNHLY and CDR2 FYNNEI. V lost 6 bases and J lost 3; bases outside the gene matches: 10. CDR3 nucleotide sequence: TGTGCCAGCAGGAACGATGGGCTAGCGGGGACAGATACGCAGTATTTT. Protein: CASRNDGLAGTDTQYF.

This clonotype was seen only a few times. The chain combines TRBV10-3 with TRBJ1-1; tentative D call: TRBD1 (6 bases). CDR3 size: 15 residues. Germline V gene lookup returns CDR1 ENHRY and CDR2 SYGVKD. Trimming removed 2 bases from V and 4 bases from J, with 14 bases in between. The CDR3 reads CAISERRGDSTEAFF. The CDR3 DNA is TGTGCCATCAGTGAGAGAAGGGGGGATAGCACTGAAGCTTTCTTT.

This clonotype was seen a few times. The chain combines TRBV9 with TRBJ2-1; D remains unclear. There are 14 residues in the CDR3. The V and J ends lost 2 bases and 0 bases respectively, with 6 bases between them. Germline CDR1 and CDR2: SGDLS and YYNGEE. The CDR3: CASSVTSSYNEQFF. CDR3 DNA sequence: TGTGCCAGCAGCGTCACCAGCTCCTACAATGAGCAGTTCTTC.

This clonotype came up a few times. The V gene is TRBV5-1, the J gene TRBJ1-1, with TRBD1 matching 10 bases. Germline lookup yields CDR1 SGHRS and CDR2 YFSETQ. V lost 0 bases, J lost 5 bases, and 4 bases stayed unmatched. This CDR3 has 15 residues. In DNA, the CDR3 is TGCGCCAGCAGCTTGGTACGGACAGGGGGGACTGAAGCTTTCTTT. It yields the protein CASSLVRTGGTEAFF.

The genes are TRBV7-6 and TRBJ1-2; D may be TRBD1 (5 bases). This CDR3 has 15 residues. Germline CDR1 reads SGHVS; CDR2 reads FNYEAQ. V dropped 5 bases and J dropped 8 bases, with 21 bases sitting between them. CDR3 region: CASSPDDRPIMGYTF. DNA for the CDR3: TGTGCCAGCAGCCCAGACGACAGACCTATTATGGGCTACACCTTC. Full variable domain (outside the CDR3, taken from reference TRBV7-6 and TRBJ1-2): GAGVSQSPRYKVTKRGQDVALRCDPISGHVSLYWYRQALGQGPEFLTYFNYEAQQDKSGLPNDRFSAERPEGSISTLTIQRTEQRDSAMYRCASSPDDRPIMGYTFGSGTRLTVV.